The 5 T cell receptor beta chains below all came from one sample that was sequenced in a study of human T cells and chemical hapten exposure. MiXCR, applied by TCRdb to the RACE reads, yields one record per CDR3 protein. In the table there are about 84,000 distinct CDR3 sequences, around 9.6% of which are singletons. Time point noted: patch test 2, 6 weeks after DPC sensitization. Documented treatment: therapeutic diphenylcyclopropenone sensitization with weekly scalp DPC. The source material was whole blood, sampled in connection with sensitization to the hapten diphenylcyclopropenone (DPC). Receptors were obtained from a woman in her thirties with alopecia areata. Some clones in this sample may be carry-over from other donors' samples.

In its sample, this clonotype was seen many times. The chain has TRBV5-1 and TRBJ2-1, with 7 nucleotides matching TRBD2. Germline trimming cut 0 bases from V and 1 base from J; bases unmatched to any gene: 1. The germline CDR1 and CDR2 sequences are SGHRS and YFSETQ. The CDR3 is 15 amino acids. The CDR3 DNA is TGCGCCAGCAGCTTGGTCGGGGGGTCCTACAATGAGCAGTTCTTC. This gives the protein CASSLVGGSYNEQFF.

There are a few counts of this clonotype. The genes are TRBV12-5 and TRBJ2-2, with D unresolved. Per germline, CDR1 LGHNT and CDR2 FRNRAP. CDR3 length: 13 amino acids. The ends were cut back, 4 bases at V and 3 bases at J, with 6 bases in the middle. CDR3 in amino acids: CASGSPYTGELFF. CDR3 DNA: TGTGCTAGTGGTTCCCCCTACACCGGGGAGCTGTTTTTT.

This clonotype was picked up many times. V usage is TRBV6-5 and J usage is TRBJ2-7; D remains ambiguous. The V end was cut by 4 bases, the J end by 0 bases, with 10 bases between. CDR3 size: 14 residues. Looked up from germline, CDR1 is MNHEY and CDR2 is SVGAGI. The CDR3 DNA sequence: TGTGCCAGCAGTTTTCAGAGTTACTCCTACGAGCAGTACTTC. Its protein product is CASSFQSYSYEQYF.

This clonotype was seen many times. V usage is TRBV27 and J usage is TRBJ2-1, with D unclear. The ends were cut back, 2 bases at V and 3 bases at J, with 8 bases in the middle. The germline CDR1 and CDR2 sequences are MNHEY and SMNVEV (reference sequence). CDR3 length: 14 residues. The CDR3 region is CASSLKSSYNEQFF. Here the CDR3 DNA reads TGTGCCAGCAGTTTAAAGTCCAGCTACAATGAGCAGTTCTTC.

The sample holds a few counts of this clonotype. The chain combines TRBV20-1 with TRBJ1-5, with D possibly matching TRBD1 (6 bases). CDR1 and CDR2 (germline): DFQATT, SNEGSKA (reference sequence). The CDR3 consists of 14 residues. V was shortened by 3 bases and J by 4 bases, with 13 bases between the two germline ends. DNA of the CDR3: TGCAGTGCTAGGGGGGGCGCGGGGAATCAGCCCCAGCATTTT. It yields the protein CSARGGAGNQPQHF.